This T cell receptor beta chain was captured in a study of T-cell memory formation after mild COVID-19 (dated by TCRdb to the early 2020s). In the study overall: TCR sequence clusters from the two donors were found to be largely donor specific. T-cell clones expanding and contracting after mild COVID-19 in two donors were tracked by longitudinal TCRalpha and TCRbeta repertoire sequencing. The cohort was made up of two young adult volunteers, one female and one male, who were previously healthy.

The germline V gene gives CDR1 as SGHTA and CDR2 as FQGTGA. Between the V and J ends, shortened by 5 bases and 4 bases respectively, the junction contains 20 bases. The CDR3 numbers 17 residues from cysteine through phenylalanine. The CDR3 DNA has 51 bases and is translated from base 1. Ficoll-Paque density gradient centrifugation was the method used to isolate PBMCs. For sequencing, an Illumina NovaSeq 6000 was employed. TCRalpha and TCRbeta cDNA libraries were constructed by 5'RACE with constant-segment primers, with sample barcodes and unique molecular identifiers being introduced. RNA was extracted from every sample with Trizol reagent. Library amplification was performed in two PCR steps, and a second sample barcode and Illumina TruSeq adapters were introduced in the second step. The libraries were sequenced on an Illumina NovaSeq using 2 x 150 bp paired-end reads. Under the source paper's analysis protocol: Reads were demultiplexed and collapsed into UMI-guided consensus sequences with migec v1.2.7. Using mixcr v2.1.11, the UMI consensuses were aligned to TRA and TRB V and J templates and assembled into clonotypes. Clonotypes were classified as expanded or contracted when called significant by both edgeR and NoisET, with noise models trained on biological replicates. For edgeR calls, a false discovery rate-adjusted p below 0.01 and a log2 fold-change threshold of 1 were applied. As an exploratory analysis of dynamics, max-normalized trajectories of the 1000 most abundant clonotypes were examined with PCA combined with hierarchical clustering. Separately sequenced CD4+ and CD8+ repertoires were used to assign the CD4 or CD8 phenotype of responding clones. The public sequencing data were trimmed at Q25 with fastp and processed into clonotypes with MiXCR by TCRdb, which kept only in-frame beta chains. Each record represents a unique CDR3 protein, reported with the most common genes and DNA among its rows. These V and J calls are TCRdb output, not the study's own analysis. The sample records 250,000 to 300,000 distinct CDR3 sequences, about a sixth of which are singletons. The top ten constitute about 23% of the sample.

As regards this clonotype: Its antigen remains undetermined. The record has no base qualities; no much larger clone is one base away.

Broader findings and caveats from the paper: Contracting CD4+ clones were located mainly in the CM and EM memory subsets, whereas CD8+ clones were found to be enriched in EMRA. The second-wave clones that peaked on day 37 were not confirmed to be SARS-CoV-2 specific. The study covered only two mild cases, and larger cohorts including severe cases with pre-infection samples were considered necessary. Some responding clones were found in pre-infection memory, which suggests that pre-existing cross-reactive memory T cells took part in the SARS-CoV-2 response. From day 15 to 85, contracting clones showed balanced CD4/CD8 phenotypes, whereas a second wave of clones that expanded from day 15 to 37 leaned towards CD4+.

The sequenced material came from PBMCs or a T cell subset sorted from them (not recorded which). The source is a man aged 18 to 30 who had mild COVID-19 (a few samples of this study predate the infection). The sample titles of this study are shuffled in the database, so cell type and time point are left out; the donor was told from shared clones. Rearrangement joined TRBV7-3 to TRBJ2-2, with the D call perhaps TRBD1 or TRBD2, as 5 bases match in each case. The base sequence is TGTGCCAGCAGCAACTTCCGGGGCCGATCCGGCACCGGGGAGCTGTTTTTT. This gives the protein CASSNFRGRSGTGELFF.